The rows below give T cell receptor beta chains drawn from one sample of a study of regulatory T cells in long-lasting Graves disease. MiXCR, run by TCRdb on the multiplex PCR reads, gives a single entry per CDR3 protein. The table shows approximately 360,000 distinct CDR3 sequences, with about 11% occurring only once. The same sample was also used in a study of T cells in Graves' hyperthyroidism and ophthalmopathy.

The sample was peripheral blood mononuclear cells (PBMCs), taken at new diagnosis, from a patient treated with antithyroid drugs. The receptors were gathered from a woman under 30 with Graves disease. The CDR3 runs from the conserved cysteine through the conserved F or W. Fields, in order: D gene, J gene, clone size, V gene, CDR3 DNA, CDR3 protein. A D gene is named only where the DNA matches it firmly. The size entry is marked missing in some rows and otherwise reads once, few, many or a size class.

>.|TRBJ2-7|many|TRBV14
TGTGCCAGCAGCCCAAGACTAGTATCTCTACATGAGCAGTACTTC
CASSPRLVSLHEQYF
>.|TRBJ2-2|many|TRBV7-2
TGTGCCAGCAGCTTATTAGCTGCCGGGGAGCTGTTTTTT
CASSLLAAGELFF
>TRBD2|TRBJ2-7|many|TRBV10-3
TGTGCCATCAGCCCCGGCGAGCGGGAGCCCTACGAGCAGTACTTC
CAISPGEREPYEQYF
>TRBD2|TRBJ2-3|many|TRBV24-1
TGTGCCACCAGTGAACGGACTAGCGGGACAGATACGCAGTATTTT
CATSERTSGTDTQYF
>TRBD1|TRBJ1-1|once|TRBV5-1
TGCGCCAGCAGCTTGTCCGGGACAGGGGGAACTGAATCTTTCTTT
CASSLSGTGGTESFF
>.|TRBJ2-2|many|TRBV19
TGTGCCAGTAGTATAGAGGGAGGCGCCGGGGAGCTGTTTTTT
CASSIEGGAGELFF
>.|TRBJ1-2|few|TRBV2
TGTGCCAGCAGTGAAACCCGTGACAGGCGCTATGGCTACACCTTC
CASSETRDRRYGYTF
>.|TRBJ1-1|many|TRBV4-3
TGCGCCAGCAGCCAAGACAGCCCTCGTGGGGACGAAGCTTTCTTT
CASSQDSPRGDEAFF
>.|TRBJ1-6|many|TRBV20-1
TGCAGTCTCTTCAAATTAGGGGACCTAAATTCACCCCTCCACTTT
CSLFKLGDLNSPLHF
>TRBD2|TRBJ2-7|.|TRBV4-1
TGCGCCAGCAGCCAAGATCCGGGGGGTTCTAGCTCCTACGAGCAGTACTTC
CASSQDPGGSSSYEQYF
>.|TRBJ2-1|many|TRBV5-1
TGCGCCAGCAGCACCCGGGACACCAATGAGCAGTTCTTC
CASSTRDTNEQFF
>TRBD1|TRBJ2-4|many|TRBV18
TGTGCCAGCTCACCACTGATTGGACAGGGGCTAGCCAAAAACATTCAGTACTTC
CASSPLIGQGLAKNIQYF
>.|TRBJ2-1|.|TRBV3-1
TGTGCCAGCAGCCGACGGACTTCCACCCCCTACAATGAGCAGTTCTTC
CASSRRTSTPYNEQFF
>.|TRBJ2-3|many|TRBV3-1
TGTGCCAGCAGCCTCTCCCAAAGCACAGATACGCAGTATTTT
CASSLSQSTDTQYF
>.|TRBJ1-2|many|TRBV12-3/TRBV12-4
TGTGCCAGCAGCCGGGTTAGGGAGCACTATGGCTACACCTTC
CASSRVREHYGYTF
>TRBD2|TRBJ2-3|many|TRBV15
TGTGCCACCAGCAGAGCTGGTAGCGGGGCCCGCTTGGATACGCAGTATTTT
CATSRAGSGARLDTQYF
>.|TRBJ1-2|many|TRBV12-3/TRBV12-4
TGTGCCAGCAGTCGGGGCGGGGGCGGAGGAGGCTACACCTTC
CASSRGGGGGGYTF
>.|TRBJ2-2|.|TRBV12-3/TRBV12-4
TGTGCCAGCAGTTTCTCACAGGAGGGTACCGGGGAGCTGTTTTTT
CASSFSQEGTGELFF
>TRBD1|TRBJ1-2|many|TRBV7-2
TGTGCCAGCAGCTCAACCGGGACAGGGGGCTATGGCTACACCTTC
CASSSTGTGGYGYTF
>.|TRBJ2-3|many|TRBV18
TGTGCCAGCTCACCTGATAATACGCAGTATTTT
CASSPDNTQYF
>TRBD1|TRBJ2-5|.|TRBV5-1
TGCGCCAGCAGCTTGGCCGGACAGGGGCCGGAGACCCAGTACTTC
CASSLAGQGPETQYF
>.|TRBJ2-1|many|TRBV11-2
TGTGCCAGCAGCCAGGGCTTAAAATGGAATGAGCAGTTCTTC
CASSQGLKWNEQFF
>.|TRBJ2-5|.|TRBV20-1
TGCAGTGCTAGAGTGTTGGGGGTTGCGGCAGAGACCCAGTACTTC
CSARVLGVAAETQYF
>.|TRBJ2-7|many|TRBV13
TGTGCCAGCAGCTTAGGCACCAGGGCGGCCTACGAGCAGTACTTC
CASSLGTRAAYEQYF
>.|TRBJ1-1|many|TRBV6-1
TGTGCCACCTCGACAGGTGCGAACACTGAAGCTTTCTTT
CATSTGANTEAFF
>TRBD1|TRBJ1-1|many|TRBV6-2/TRBV6-3
TGTGCCAGCACCCCGACAGGGAAGGGCGAAGCTTTCTTT
CASTPTGKGEAFF
>TRBD1|TRBJ1-5|many|TRBV20-1
TGCAGTGCTAACAAGGGGGCCGGCAATCAGCCCCAGCATTTT
CSANKGAGNQPQHF
>.|TRBJ2-6|once|TRBV3-2
TGTGCCAGCAGCCGCCCGGACAGGGTCTTCGTCCGAGGTGGGGCCAACGTCCTGACTTTC
CASSRPDRVFVRGGANVLTF
>.|TRBJ1-4|.|TRBV6-2/TRBV6-3
TGTGCCAGCAGCAGACGGGGAAGACCAACTAATGAAAAACTGTTTTTT
CASSRRGRPTNEKLFF
>.|TRBJ1-2|few|TRBV6-1
TGTGCCAGCAGTGTTTGGGGATCCTATGGCTACACCTTC
CASSVWGSYGYTF
>.|TRBJ2-3|many|TRBV18
TGTGCCAGCTCACCCAATAGTGGCACTCCAGATACGCAGTATTTT
CASSPNSGTPDTQYF
>.|TRBJ2-7|.|TRBV18
TGTGCCAGCTCACCATCACCCCCAGGGGCGGTGGTCGAGCAGTACTTC
CASSPSPPGAVVEQYF
>TRBD2|TRBJ2-1|many|TRBV6-2/TRBV6-3
TGTGCCAGCAGTTACTCGGGACGGGAGGGCCAGCAGTTCTTC
CASSYSGREGQQFF
>.|TRBJ1-2|many|TRBV28
TGTGCCAGCAGTCGACTGACACAAGGCTACACCTTC
CASSRLTQGYTF
>.|TRBJ1-4|.|TRBV2
TGTGCCAGCCAGGATACGGGGCGAACTAATGAAAAACTGTTTTTT
CASQDTGRTNEKLFF
>.|TRBJ1-1|many|TRBV12-3/TRBV12-4
TGTGCCAGCAGTTGGGACGGAGACATCCAAATGAACACTGAAGCTTTCTTT
CASSWDGDIQMNTEAFF
>.|TRBJ2-1|many|TRBV6-2/TRBV6-3
TGTGCCAGCAGTTACTCGAATGTAGGGGATGAGCAGTTCTTC
CASSYSNVGDEQFF